These T cell receptor beta chains were read from a single sample in a study of T cells in Graves' hyperthyroidism and ophthalmopathy. TCRdb redid the calling of the multiplex PCR reads with MiXCR, one entry per CDR3 protein. This table holds approximately 610,000 distinct CDR3 sequences, roughly 14% found once. The sequenced material came from blood. The origin of the receptors is a woman aged 40 to 50 with Graves' ophthalmopathy. Each CDR3 is given with its conserved first and last residue. Size tells how often a clone was seen (once, few, many) or the class of an expanded clone, and some rows leave it out.

j_gene,abundance,v_gene,CDR3aa
TRBJ1-5,.,TRBV6-2/TRBV6-3,CASSYSSPGTGRNQPQHF
TRBJ2-1,many,TRBV7-8,CASSIDPGTSGPYNEQFF
TRBJ2-5,few,TRBV20-1,CSAGFWDQETQYF
TRBJ1-1,many,TRBV12-3/TRBV12-4,CASTPSGGTEAFF
TRBJ1-5,many,TRBV6-5,CASSYPGGDQPQHF
TRBJ2-7,.,TRBV4-1,CASSQESPGSSYEQYF
TRBJ2-5,many,TRBV28,CASSPTGEAQETQYF
TRBJ2-2,.,TRBV7-2,CASSPAGPIAGELFF
TRBJ1-2,.,TRBV28,CASGQYYGYTF
TRBJ2-7,few,TRBV12-3/TRBV12-4,CASSSEERVSYEQYF
TRBJ2-5,many,TRBV6-1,CASNPGHKETQYF
TRBJ1-2,many,TRBV24-1,CATSDAGTGYTF
TRBJ2-2,.,TRBV11-2,CASSLPRQGSGELFF
TRBJ2-7,many,TRBV28,CASSYRTHSYEQYF
TRBJ2-6,.,TRBV28,CASSLGPSGRSSGANVLTF
TRBJ2-4,many,TRBV6-1,CASSEKGWVKNIQYF
TRBJ1-1,many,TRBV27,CASSDRRGTEAFF
TRBJ1-1,many,TRBV7-2,CASSPLNELAFF
TRBJ2-7,.,TRBV10-2,CASSDGPLEADAYEQYF
TRBJ1-5,many,TRBV28,CASSFMPGNQPQHF
TRBJ2-7,few,TRBV28,CASSGGWGGGWYEQYF
TRBJ2-5,.,TRBV25-1,CASSEYRTETQYF
TRBJ2-5,many,TRBV12-3/TRBV12-4,CASSLPLAGGWQETQYF
TRBJ1-4,many,TRBV28,CASSLGWGAEEKLFF
TRBJ1-2,many,TRBV7-9,CASSFQSNYGYTF
TRBJ1-2,.,TRBV9,CASSDPDRGSYYGYTF
TRBJ2-7,many,TRBV6-4,CASSEVGQGSHEQYF
TRBJ2-5,.,TRBV20-1,CSASTQSTPETQYF
TRBJ2-5,many,TRBV28,CASSAGTGGWETQYF
TRBJ1-5,many,TRBV27,CASRRGENQPQHF
TRBJ2-5,many,TRBV28,CASSPAGEGVQETQYF
TRBJ1-2,many,TRBV6-5,CASSYSTGYGYTF
TRBJ2-7,.,TRBV7-2,CASSLAPGQGHEQYF
TRBJ1-1,few,TRBV27,CASSTGPGAEAFF
TRBJ1-1,many,TRBV6-1,CASSHPGNTEAFF
TRBJ1-1,.,TRBV6-1,CASSEDRLGTEAFF
TRBJ2-7,many,TRBV6-5,CASSSMYGAGYEQYF
TRBJ2-5,.,TRBV19,CASSPYRERETQYF
TRBJ1-2,many,TRBV19,CASTLWDRQLGYTF
TRBJ1-4,.,TRBV12-3/TRBV12-4,CASTQARVTNEKLFF
TRBJ1-1,many,TRBV27,CAAAGGRGTEAFF
TRBJ1-4,few,TRBV19,CASSMGQGVEKLFF
TRBJ2-7,many,TRBV20-1,CSQSTSGTYEQYF
TRBJ2-5,many,TRBV4-1,CASSQVGREGETQYF
TRBJ2-5,many,TRBV11-2,CASSLDLDSQETQYF
TRBJ1-2,many,TRBV27,CASSHQGGRGYTF
TRBJ2-5,many,TRBV9,CASSVEGLGQKETQYF